The 14 T cell receptor beta chains given below trace back to one sample, sequenced in a study of radiation and T cells in renal cell carcinoma. Using immunoSEQ multiplex PCR, the repertoire was profiled, and TCRdb retains in-frame clones only, with some absent. The profile shows some 150,000 clones, 70% to 90% of them singletons. Time point in this sample: baseline pretreatment blood. As to treatment: 15 Gy SBRT to primary tumor, nephrectomy 4 weeks later. This specimen consisted of blood, obtained from a patient whose treatment included radiotherapy and nephrectomy. The receptor set was obtained from a woman between 50 and 59 years old with renal cell carcinoma.

V usage is TRBV7-9 and J usage is TRBJ2-4; 10 positions match TRBD2. The trim removed 2 bases at V and 0 bases at J, leaving 10 bases unmatched. This CDR3 has 19 residues. Germline V lookup: CDR1 SEHNR, CDR2 FQNEAQ (reference sequence). CDR3: CASSLSLAGESEAKNIQYF. DNA for the CDR3: TGTGCCAGCAGCTTATCGCTAGCGGGAGAGAGCGAAGCCAAAAACATTCAGTACTTC.

V gene TRBV7-2 combines with J gene TRBJ2-2; the D gene is possibly TRBD1 (5 bases). V shed 2 bases and J shed 3 bases, with 10 bases lying between them. The germline V gene has CDR1 SGHTA and CDR2 FQGNSA. The CDR3 has 15 residues. In DNA form, the CDR3 reads TGTGCCAGCAGCTTATTCACAGGCTACACCGGGGAGCTGTTTTTT. Protein product: CASSLFTGYTGELFF.

This clone has only one observation. V and J are TRBV7-2 and TRBJ1-5; TRBD1 might be the D (5 bases). The V and J ends lost 5 bases and 7 bases respectively, with 15 bases between them. Germline values: CDR1 SGHTA, CDR2 FQGNSA. CDR3 size: 14 residues. Here the CDR3 reads CASSRTWEGQPQHF. Written as DNA, the CDR3 is TGTGCCAGCAGCCGAACATGGGAGGGGCAGCCCCAGCATTTT.

The CDR3 DNA reads TGCGCCAGCAGCTCCTGGGAACAGGGAGGATCTGAAGCTTTCTTT. It codes for CASSSWEQGGSEAFF. V gene TRBV5-1 combines with J gene TRBJ1-1; D is perhaps TRBD1 (6 bases). Trimming removed 3 bases at V and 6 bases at J, with 18 bases between. The CDR3 contains 15 residues. Germline-derived CDR1 and CDR2 are SGHRS and YFSETQ.

V gene TRBV5-6 combines with J gene TRBJ2-7; D uncertain. This CDR3 has 15 amino acids. Trimming took 1 base from V and 0 from J, leaving 11 bases between them. Per germline, CDR1 SGHDT and CDR2 YYEEEE. CDR3 nucleotide sequence: TGTGCCAGCAGCTTGTTGACCGATATCTCCTACGAGCAGTACTTC. This translates into CASSLLTDISYEQYF.

The chain has TRBV15 and TRBJ2-1; no clear D gene. From germline, CDR1 is LNHNV and CDR2 YYDKDF (reference sequence). Trimming pared 1 base from V and 8 bases from J, leaving 6 bases between. The CDR3 runs 12 residues. DNA of the CDR3: TGTGCCACCAGCAGAGGTGGGGATGAGCAGTTCTTC. It translates to CATSRGGDEQFF.

This chain joins TRBV5-4 and TRBJ2-2; TRBD2 aligns across 9 bases. Germline-derived CDR1 and CDR2 are SGHNT and YYREEE (reference sequence). The CDR3 has 16 residues. The J segment lost 7 bases and the V segment lost 5 bases, leaving 12 bases of the junction unmatched. CDR3 in amino acids: CASSSGTSRRGGELFF. CDR3 bases: TGTGCCAGCAGTTCTGGGACTAGCCGACGGGGCGGGGAGCTGTTTTTT.

This chain joins TRBV28 and TRBJ1-2; the match to TRBD1 covers 7 bases. The CDR3 spans 14 residues. Germline loops: CDR1 MDHEN, CDR2 SYDVKM. The V gene end was trimmed by 6 bases and the J gene end by 1 base; junction bases not matched to a gene: 5. The CDR3 loop reads CASRTQGDNYGYTF. The CDR3 DNA follows: TGTGCCAGCAGGACGCAGGGGGATAACTATGGCTACACCTTC.

As DNA, the CDR3 is TGTGCCAGCAGCTTAAAGGCAGGGCCAGACTACGAGCAGTACTTC. Amino acids: CASSLKAGPDYEQYF. The genes are TRBV7-2 and TRBJ2-7; D possibly corresponds to TRBD1 (5 bases). The CDR3 sequence is 15 residues long. The germline V and J ends were trimmed by 2 bases and 3 bases, with 14 bases remaining between them. The germline CDR1 and CDR2 sequences are SGHTA and FQGNSA.

The chain employs TRBV5-4 and TRBJ1-1; 7 bases fit TRBD1. This CDR3 is 16 amino acids long. The V gene end was trimmed by 0 bases and the J gene end by 1 base; junction bases not matched to a gene: 6. CDR1 is SGHNT, CDR2 YYREEE, per germline (reference sequence). The CDR3 DNA is TGTGCCAGCAGCTTGGTTTTAGGGACAGAGAACACTGAAGCTTTCTTT. Its protein product is CASSLVLGTENTEAFF.

The J gene is TRBJ2-7, the V gene TRBV19; TRBD1 matches at 12 bases. Germline V CDR1 and CDR2: LNHDA, SQIVND (reference sequence). The CDR3 covers 14 residues. V lost 4 bases and J lost 4; bases outside the gene matches: 2. CDR3 sequence: CASSKGQGAYEQYF. The CDR3 DNA follows: TGTGCCAGTAGTAAGGGACAGGGGGCTTACGAGCAGTACTTC.

The rearrangement uses TRBV5-1 and TRBJ1-5; D ambiguous. CDR1 is SGHRS, CDR2 YFSETQ, per germline. The length of the CDR3 is 15 residues. V gave up 0 bases and J gave up 4 bases, with 11 bases separating them. CDR3 nucleotide sequence: TGCGCCAGCAGCTTGGAGGGTGTTGATAATCAGCCCCAGCATTTT. Amino acid sequence: CASSLEGVDNQPQHF.

The chain uses TRBV30 and TRBJ1-5; D is possibly TRBD1 (6 bases). The V gene's germline CDR1 is GTSNPN and CDR2 SVGIG (reference sequence). The CDR3 sequence is 14 residues long. V gave up 5 bases and J gave up 6 bases, with 17 bases separating them. In nucleotides, the CDR3 is TGTGCCTGGGGAGACGGACAGAGAGGTCAGCCCCAGCATTTT. Protein sequence: CAWGDGQRGQPQHF.

The chain is built from TRBV2 and TRBJ2-7, with 7 bases aligning to TRBD1. This CDR3 region has 12 residues. The V gene's germline CDR1 is SNHLY and CDR2 FYNNEI. Losses at the gene ends were 3 bases for V and 9 bases for J; bases not matched to a gene: 5. The CDR3 DNA reads as TGTGCCAGCAGTGATAGACAGGGTGTGCAGTACTTC. This codes for CASSDRQGVQYF.